A single sample is the source of the 29 T cell receptor beta chains below, sequenced in a study of shared clonotypes between healthy human individuals. Using immunoSEQ multiplex PCR, the repertoire was profiled, and TCRdb retains in-frame clones only, with some absent. The table shows 2.3 million or so clones, with more than 80% occurring only once. Sequenced material: naive CD4+ T cells from PBMCs. Subset meaning: CD45RA+ positively selected. These receptors all stem from a man aged 18 to 29 in good health. Some clones in this sample may be carry-over from other donors' samples.

This chain joins TRBV5-1 and TRBJ2-1; 15 nucleotides match TRBD2. The germline CDR1 and CDR2 sequences are SGHRS and YFSETQ. V shed 3 bases and J 8 bases; nucleotides not matched to a gene: 15. This CDR3 has 19 amino acids. The CDR3 loop reads CASSSGHLGLAGGPDEQFF. The CDR3 region has the DNA TGCGCCAGCAGCTCGGGACACCTAGGACTAGCGGGAGGGCCTGATGAGCAGTTCTTC.

V gene TRBV9 combines with J gene TRBJ2-1; the D call may be TRBD1 or TRBD2 (5 bases each). Germline values: CDR1 SGDLS, CDR2 YYNGEE. V lost 3 bases and J 4 bases, leaving 14 bases between the germline ends. The CDR3 contains 15 residues. This chain's CDR3 is CASSGTGPPYNEQFF. As DNA, the CDR3 is TGTGCCAGCAGCGGAACGGGACCACCATACAATGAGCAGTTCTTC. Looking up the rest from reference TRBV9 and TRBJ2-1 gives the full variable domain: DSGVTQTPKHLITATGQRVTLRCSPRSGDLSVYWYQQSLDQGLQFLIQYYNGEERAKGNILERFSAQQFPDLHSELNLSSLELGDSALYFCASSGTGPPYNEQFFGPGTRLTVL.

The V gene is TRBV19, the J gene TRBJ2-1; D unresolved. Germline V gene data show CDR1 as LNHDA and CDR2 as SQIVND (reference sequence). V was clipped by 5 bases and J by 8 bases, with 13 bases between them. The CDR3 length is 13 residues. The CDR3 DNA reads TGTGCCAGTAGTCGCTCCACCTCCCATGAGCAGTTCTTC. The encoded protein is CASSRSTSHEQFF. The full variable domain, completed using reference TRBV19 and TRBJ2-1, is DGGITQSPKYLFRKEGQNVTLSCEQNLNHDAMYWYRQDPGQGLRLIYYSQIVNDFQKGDIAEGYSVSREKKESFPLTVTSAQKNPTAFYLCASSRSTSHEQFFGPGTRLTVL.

The V and J genes are TRBV28 and TRBJ2-1, with TRBD1 matching 10 bases. Trimming removed 5 bases from V and 7 bases from J; junction bases left unmatched: 2. In germline, CDR1 is MDHEN, CDR2 SYDVKM. This CDR3 spans 13 amino acids. The CDR3 nucleotides are TGTGCCAGCAGTGGGACAGGGGAGAATGAGCAGTTCTTC. Its protein is CASSGTGENEQFF. Combining the CDR3 with reference TRBV28 and TRBJ2-1 gives the whole variable domain DVKVTQSSRYLVKRTGEKVFLECVQDMDHENMFWYRQDPGLGLRLIYFSYDVKMKEKGDIPEGYSVSREKKERFSLILESASTNQTSMYLCASSGTGENEQFFGPGTRLTVL.

The chain joins TRBV5-3 to TRBJ2-7; D is possibly TRBD2 (6 bases). TRBV5-3 is an ORF for which the function is uncertain. V dropped 0 bases and J dropped 3 bases, with 13 bases sitting between them. This CDR3 has 15 amino acids. The CDR3 loop reads CARSLGTGVFYEQYF. CDR3 coding DNA: TGTGCCAGAAGCTTGGGGACGGGAGTGTTCTACGAGCAGTACTTC.

This chain joins TRBV6-4 and TRBJ2-1, with TRBD2 as a possible D gene (5 bases). Germline V gene sequence: CDR1 MRHNA, CDR2 SNTAGT. This CDR3 has 15 residues. Trimming took off 0 bases at V and 7 bases at J, with 13 bases between the two ends. The CDR3 loop reads CASSDSGISENEQFF. The CDR3 DNA follows: TGTGCCAGCAGTGACTCGGGTATTAGCGAGAATGAGCAGTTCTTC.

Regarding this clone: This specimen includes other DNA sequences encoding the same CDR3. The chain uses TRBV11-2 and TRBJ2-1; no firm D call. This CDR3 has 15 residues. Germline CDR1 reads SGHAT; CDR2 reads FQNNGV. The V and J ends lost 1 base and 0 bases respectively, with 7 bases between them. CDR3: CASSLAGSSYNEQFF. DNA for the CDR3: TGTGCCAGCAGCTTAGCGGGTAGCTCCTACAATGAGCAGTTCTTC.

The table lists this clone with a count of one. This rearrangement joins TRBV18 to TRBJ1-2, with TRBD1 as a possible D gene (5 bases). V was trimmed by 1 base and J by 8 bases, leaving 20 bases between them. The germline V gene has CDR1 KGHSH and CDR2 LQKENI. CDR3 length equals 16 residues. CDR3 region: CASSPRVGDLEVGYTF. In nucleotides, the CDR3 is TGTGCCAGCTCACCACGGGTGGGGGACCTCGAGGTGGGCTACACCTTC.

The chain employs TRBV27 and TRBJ2-2, with TRBD2 identical over 11 bases. V lost 6 bases to trimming and J lost 0 bases; unmatched junction nucleotides: 9. There are 18 residues in the CDR3. CDR1 is MNHEY and CDR2 is SMNVEV in the germline V gene (reference sequence). The CDR3 DNA follows: TGTGCCAGCAGGAAGCTAGCGGGAGGCACCGCGAACACCGGGGAGCTGTTTTTT. Encoded protein: CASRKLAGGTANTGELFF.

This rearrangement joins TRBV15 to TRBJ1-2; 10 nucleotides match TRBD1. The CDR3 is 15 residues long. The germline gives CDR1 LNHNV, CDR2 YYDKDF (reference sequence). The junction had 3 bases not matched to a gene; V was cut back by 5 bases and J by 0 bases. CDR3 in DNA: TGTGCCACCAGCCGCGGACAGGGGGCTAACTATGGCTACACCTTC. It translates to CATSRGQGANYGYTF.

The table lists this clone with a count of one. The chain couples TRBV5-5 to TRBJ2-7; TRBD2 agrees at 14 bases. CDR1 and CDR2 (germline): SGHKS, YYEKEE (reference sequence). Germline trimming cut 4 bases from V and 5 bases from J; bases unmatched to any gene: 8. The CDR3 consists of 16 residues. The CDR3 sequence is CASSVRTSGRFHEQYF. Here the CDR3 DNA reads TGTGCCAGCAGCGTCCGGACTAGCGGGAGGTTCCACGAGCAGTACTTC.

The chain is built from TRBV7-9 and TRBJ1-2; D unclear. Germline V gene lookup returns CDR1 SEHNR and CDR2 FQNEAQ (reference sequence). V gave up 3 bases and J gave up 4 bases, with 9 bases separating them. The length of the CDR3 is 13 residues. The CDR3 DNA reads as TGTGCCAGCAGCTTGGCCAACCTCTATGGCTACACCTTC. This sequence encodes CASSLANLYGYTF.

The chain couples TRBV7-6 to TRBJ2-3, with D perhaps matching TRBD2 (6 bases). Germline V gene data show CDR1 as SGHVS and CDR2 as FNYEAQ. This CDR3 contains 13 residues. Trimming removed 5 bases at V and 6 bases at J, with 12 bases between. CDR3: CASSQRTTDTQYF. Here the CDR3 DNA reads TGTGCCAGCAGCCAGAGGACTACCGATACGCAGTATTTT.

The chain carries TRBV29-1 and TRBJ2-2; TRBD2 aligns across 10 bases. Germline V gene data show CDR1 as SQVTM and CDR2 as ANQGSEA. This CDR3 is 15 amino acids long. V was pared by 6 bases and J by 5 bases, with 9 bases of the junction left unmatched. The CDR3 nucleotides are TGCAGCGTCGCGCCTAGCGGGAGTAGTACCGGGGAGCTGTTTTTT. Translation: CSVAPSGSSTGELFF.

The chain recombines TRBV6-1 with TRBJ2-4; 8 bases are a match to TRBD1. This CDR3 comprises 15 residues. Germline trimming cut 3 bases from V and 6 bases from J; bases unmatched to any gene: 7. Germline V CDR1 and CDR2: MNHNS, SASEGT. CDR3 amino acids: CASSDDGQGRNIQYF. CDR3 sequence (DNA): TGTGCCAGCAGTGACGACGGACAGGGAAGAAACATTCAGTACTTC.

V and J are TRBV30 and TRBJ2-3; D uncertain. The CDR3 sequence is 11 residues long. Germline CDR1 reads GTSNPN; CDR2 reads SVGIG (reference sequence). Trimming removed 1 base at V and 8 bases at J, with 7 bases between. CDR3 region: CAWSGLGTQYF. The CDR3 DNA reads as TGTGCCTGGAGTGGACTGGGTACGCAGTATTTT.

V gene TRBV30 combines with J gene TRBJ1-5, with D tentatively TRBD1 (5 bases). CDR1 GTSNPN and CDR2 SVGIG come from the germline V gene (reference sequence). V was shortened by 5 bases and J by 5 bases, with 13 bases between the two germline ends. This CDR3 has 13 residues. The CDR3 DNA follows: TGTGCCTGGGACACCCTAGGGGATCAGCCCCAGCATTTT. Protein: CAWDTLGDQPQHF. The variable domain in full, completed from reference TRBV30 and TRBJ1-5, reads SQTIHQWPATLVQPVGSPLSLECTVEGTSNPNLYWYRQAAGRGLQLLFYSVGIGQISSEVPQNLSASRPQDRQFILSSKKLLLSDSGFYLCAWDTLGDQPQHFGDGTRLSIL.

This sequence joins TRBV25-1 and TRBJ1-2; possibly TRBD1 for D (6 bases). There are 14 residues in the CDR3. Looked up from germline, CDR1 is MGHDK and CDR2 is SYGVNS. The V gene lost 4 bases and the J gene lost 6 bases, with 15 bases spanning the gap. The CDR3 DNA is TGTGCCAGCAGTGGCTCAGAGGGGGTCCATGGCTACACCTTC. This translates into CASSGSEGVHGYTF.

This chain uses TRBV28 with TRBJ2-7, with 7 bases fitting TRBD2. V shed 3 bases, J shed 6 bases, and the junction held 11 bases outside the gene matches. CDR1 is MDHEN and CDR2 is SYDVKM in the germline V gene. The CDR3 is 15 amino acids. In nucleotides, the CDR3 is TGTGCCAGCAGTTTTCCGGTTAGCGGGCGAATCGAGCAGTACTTC. Encoded protein: CASSFPVSGRIEQYF. Drawing the rest from reference TRBV28 and TRBJ2-7, the complete variable domain is DVKVTQSSRYLVKRTGEKVFLECVQDMDHENMFWYRQDPGLGLRLIYFSYDVKMKEKGDIPEGYSVSREKKERFSLILESASTNQTSMYLCASSFPVSGRIEQYFGPGTRLTVT.

The V gene is TRBV5-1, the J gene TRBJ2-5; 10 bases map to TRBD2. Looked up from germline, CDR1 is SGHRS and CDR2 is YFSETQ. The CDR3 loop spans 14 amino acids. V gave up 2 bases and J gave up 4 bases; unmatched junction bases: 2. This CDR3 reads CASSFSGRAETQYF. The CDR3 DNA sequence: TGCGCCAGCAGCTTCAGCGGGAGGGCAGAGACCCAGTACTTC.

This CDR3 is CATSPLGVGPKSYNEQFF. CDR3 nucleotide sequence: TGTGCCACCAGCCCCTTAGGCGTAGGTCCCAAATCCTACAATGAGCAGTTCTTC. V usage is TRBV15 and J usage is TRBJ2-1, with D hard to call. Germline loops: CDR1 LNHNV, CDR2 YYDKDF (reference sequence). The CDR3 runs 18 residues. V dropped 5 bases and J dropped 1 base, with 21 bases sitting between them.

This sequence joins TRBV6-1 and TRBJ2-7; D is undetermined. This CDR3 comprises 13 residues. Looked up from germline, CDR1 is MNHNS and CDR2 is SASEGT. The V and J ends lost 2 bases and 2 bases respectively, with 7 bases between them. As DNA, the CDR3 is TGTGCCAGCAGTGAACTAAATCCCTACGAGCAGTACTTC. This translates into CASSELNPYEQYF.

The chain couples TRBV7-2 to TRBJ2-7; no clear D gene. This CDR3 spans 15 amino acids. Germline CDR1 is SGHTA and CDR2 is FQGNSA. Between the trimmed V and J ends, which lost 5 bases and 2 bases, there was a span of 16 bases. The CDR3 loop reads CASSLLQVGTYEQYF. Written as DNA, the CDR3 is TGTGCCAGCAGCCTACTCCAGGTAGGAACCTACGAGCAGTACTTC.

DNA of the CDR3: TGTGCCAGCAGCGACCGTGCGGCCTCCTATGGCTACACCTTC. Translated, it gives CASSDRAASYGYTF. V and J are TRBV9 and TRBJ1-2; no definite D call. Germline loops: CDR1 SGDLS, CDR2 YYNGEE. This CDR3 has 14 amino acids. The V end lost 3 bases, the J end lost 4 bases, and 13 bases lay between the germline ends.

The chain uses TRBV5-4 and TRBJ2-1; D not resolved. The CDR3 loop spans 12 amino acids. Per germline, CDR1 SGHNT and CDR2 YYREEE (reference sequence). Trimming removed 2 bases from V and 9 bases from J, with 9 bases in between. CDR3 nucleotides: TGTGCCAGCAGCTTAGGCAGGAGTGAGCAGTTCTTC. Its protein product is CASSLGRSEQFF.

Regarding this clone: The sample holds other DNA sequences that translate to the same CDR3. This rearrangement joins TRBV28 to TRBJ2-7; TRBD1 or TRBD2 may be the D gene (5 bases each). CDR1 MDHEN and CDR2 SYDVKM come from the germline V gene. CDR3 size: 14 residues. V dropped 6 bases and J dropped 2 bases, with 14 bases sitting between them. For the CDR3, the DNA is TGTGCCAGCAGCTCCGGGACGGAGCCCTACGAGCAGTACTTC. Its protein product is CASSSGTEPYEQYF.

The genes are TRBV10-3 and TRBJ2-3, with D perhaps TRBD2 (5 bases). The germline V and J ends were trimmed by 2 bases and 3 bases, with 15 bases remaining between them. In germline, CDR1 is ENHRY, CDR2 SYGVKD. The CDR3 sequence is 16 residues long. Here the CDR3 reads CAISEPPGKTTDTQYF. In DNA, the CDR3 is TGTGCCATCAGTGAGCCACCGGGAAAGACGACAGATACGCAGTATTTT.

The chain joins TRBV5-1 to TRBJ2-7; D possibly corresponds to TRBD2 (5 bases). The CDR3 is 14 residues long. Germline loops: CDR1 SGHRS, CDR2 YFSETQ. V was trimmed by 0 bases and J by 12 bases, leaving 19 bases between them. The CDR3 sequence is CASSLEDGGGGPYF. The CDR3 region has the DNA TGCGCCAGCAGCTTGGAGGACGGTGGAGGAGGTCCGTACTTC.

The rearrangement joins TRBV2 to TRBJ2-7; tentatively, D is TRBD1 (5 bases). V gave up 4 bases and J gave up 2 bases, with 12 bases separating them. This CDR3 comprises 14 residues. The germline V gene encodes CDR1 SNHLY and CDR2 FYNNEI. CDR3 loop: CASSVSGMPYEQYF. In DNA form, the CDR3 reads TGTGCCAGCAGTGTGTCAGGGATGCCCTACGAGCAGTACTTC.